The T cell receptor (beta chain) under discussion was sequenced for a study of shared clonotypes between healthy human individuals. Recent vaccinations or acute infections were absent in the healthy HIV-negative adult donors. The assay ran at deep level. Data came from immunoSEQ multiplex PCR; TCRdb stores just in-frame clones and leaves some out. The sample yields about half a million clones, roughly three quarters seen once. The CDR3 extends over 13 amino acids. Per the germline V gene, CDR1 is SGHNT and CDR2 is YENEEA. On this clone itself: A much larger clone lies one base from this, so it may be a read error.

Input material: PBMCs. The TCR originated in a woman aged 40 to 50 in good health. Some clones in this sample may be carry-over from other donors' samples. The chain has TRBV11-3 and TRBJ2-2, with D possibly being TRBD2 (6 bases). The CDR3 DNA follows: TGTGCCAGCAGCTTAAGCTTAGGCGGGAAGCTGTTTTTT. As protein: CASSLSLGGKLFF.